A selection of T cell receptor beta chains follows, all from one sample in a study of blood T cell repertoires in COVID-19. The assay was immunoSEQ multiplex PCR, and TCRdb's table has in-frame clones only and misses some. This table holds approximately 68,000 clones, approximately 79% found once. The sequencing sample was made of peripheral blood. These receptors were taken from a man older than 75 with active COVID-19. Each CDR3 is given with its conserved first and last residue. Fields, in order: CDR3 protein, CDR3 DNA, J gene, V gene, D gene, clone size. A D gene is named only where the DNA matches it firmly. Some rows have no size entry. The others give once, few or many, or a class for an expanded clone.

CDR3aa: CASSQATGLHTQYF; CDR3nt: TGCGCCAGCAGCCAGGCGACAGGCCTCCATACGCAGTATTTT; j_gene: TRBJ2-3; v_gene: TRBV4-3; d_gene: .; abundance: .
CDR3aa: CASSDPGNYNTQYF; CDR3nt: TGTGCCAGCAGTGATCCCGGGAACTACAATACGCAGTATTTT; j_gene: TRBJ2-3; v_gene: TRBV25-1; d_gene: .; abundance: .
CDR3aa: CSVVDQGEDYEQYF; CDR3nt: TGCAGCGTTGTTGACCAGGGGGAGGACTACGAGCAGTACTTC; j_gene: TRBJ2-7; v_gene: TRBV29-1; d_gene: .; abundance: few
CDR3aa: CASSLVQNYGYTF; CDR3nt: TGCGCCAGCAGCTTGGTACAAAACTATGGCTACACCTTC; j_gene: TRBJ1-2; v_gene: TRBV5-1; d_gene: .; abundance: .
CDR3aa: CASSRQGTEAFF; CDR3nt: TGTGCCAGCAGCCGCCAGGGGACTGAAGCTTTCTTT; j_gene: TRBJ1-1; v_gene: TRBV11-2; d_gene: .; abundance: many
CDR3aa: CASSYGNSPLHF; CDR3nt: TGTGCCAGCAGTTACGGGAATTCACCCCTCCACTTT; j_gene: TRBJ1-6; v_gene: TRBV27; d_gene: .; abundance: .
CDR3aa: CASTFRRDQPQHF; CDR3nt: TGTGCCAGCACGTTCCGGAGGGATCAGCCCCAGCATTTT; j_gene: TRBJ1-5; v_gene: TRBV2; d_gene: .; abundance: .
CDR3aa: CASSYYPTGSYGYTF; CDR3nt: TGTGCCAGCAGTTACTACCCTACAGGGTCCTATGGCTACACCTTC; j_gene: TRBJ1-2; v_gene: TRBV6-6; d_gene: .; abundance: .
CDR3aa: CASRWTGVRPEAFF; CDR3nt: TGTGCCAGCAGGTGGACAGGGGTACGGCCTGAAGCTTTCTTT; j_gene: TRBJ1-1; v_gene: TRBV6-5; d_gene: TRBD1; abundance: .
CDR3aa: CASSPPEPGQGGYEQYF; CDR3nt: TGTGCCAGCTCACCACCAGAGCCGGGACAGGGGGGCTACGAGCAGTACTTC; j_gene: TRBJ2-7; v_gene: TRBV18; d_gene: TRBD1; abundance: .
CDR3aa: CAISEAGVNEQYF; CDR3nt: TGTGCCATCAGTGAAGCGGGAGTGAACGAGCAGTACTTC; j_gene: TRBJ2-7; v_gene: TRBV10-3; d_gene: TRBD2; abundance: .
CDR3aa: CASSDLTGTANTGELFF; CDR3nt: TGTGCCAGCAGCGATTTAACCGGGACAGCGAACACCGGGGAGCTGTTTTTT; j_gene: TRBJ2-2; v_gene: TRBV5-6; d_gene: TRBD1; abundance: .
CDR3aa: CASMNRGNGYTF; CDR3nt: TGTGCCAGCATGAACAGGGGAAATGGCTACACCTTC; j_gene: TRBJ1-2; v_gene: TRBV25-1; d_gene: TRBD1; abundance: many
CDR3aa: CAWSAGLGAGQETQYF; CDR3nt: TGTGCCTGGAGCGCAGGGCTGGGTGCGGGACAAGAGACCCAGTACTTC; j_gene: TRBJ2-5; v_gene: TRBV30; d_gene: .; abundance: .
CDR3aa: CASRENYGYTF; CDR3nt: TGTGCCAGCAGGGAGAACTATGGCTACACCTTC; j_gene: TRBJ1-2; v_gene: TRBV6-5; d_gene: .; abundance: .
CDR3aa: CASSDEQGPTDTQYF; CDR3nt: TGTGCCAGCAGTGACGAACAGGGGCCTACAGATACGCAGTATTTT; j_gene: TRBJ2-3; v_gene: TRBV6-4; d_gene: TRBD1; abundance: .
CDR3aa: CASSLQVTGVHNEQFF; CDR3nt: TGTGCCAGCAGCTTACAGGTCACGGGGGTCCACAATGAGCAGTTCTTC; j_gene: TRBJ2-1; v_gene: TRBV7-3; d_gene: .; abundance: .
CDR3aa: CASSQGQGYQETQYF; CDR3nt: TGCGCCAGCAGCCAAGGTCAGGGGTACCAAGAGACCCAGTACTTC; j_gene: TRBJ2-5; v_gene: TRBV4-3; d_gene: .; abundance: few
CDR3aa: CAISEFENTQYF; CDR3nt: TGTGCCATCAGTGAGTTCGAGAATACGCAGTATTTT; j_gene: TRBJ2-3; v_gene: TRBV10-3; d_gene: .; abundance: .
CDR3aa: CASSSIRGTSGSNEQFF; CDR3nt: TGTGCCAGCAGCTCAATACGGGGGACTAGCGGGAGCAATGAGCAGTTCTTC; j_gene: TRBJ2-1; v_gene: TRBV5-6; d_gene: TRBD2; abundance: .
CDR3aa: CASSQRSGTGFFF; CDR3nt: TGTGCCAGCAGCCAGAGATCCGGGACAGGTTTCTTCTTC; j_gene: TRBJ2-1; v_gene: TRBV3-1/TRBV3-2; d_gene: TRBD1; abundance: once
CDR3aa: CATSELWPFPRSTEAFF; CDR3nt: TGTGCCACCAGTGAGTTGTGGCCCTTCCCTAGGAGCACTGAAGCTTTCTTT; j_gene: TRBJ1-1; v_gene: TRBV24-1; d_gene: .; abundance: .
CDR3aa: CASSLVGGGYEQYF; CDR3nt: TGTGCCAGCAGCTTGGTTGGAGGTGGCTACGAGCAGTACTTC; j_gene: TRBJ2-7; v_gene: TRBV5-4; d_gene: .; abundance: .